This TCR beta chain was sequenced during a study of Ad26.COV2.S vaccination and SARS-CoV-2 variants. Whole-study results and caveats: The authors reported substantial breadth in spike-specific CD8+ and CD4+ T cell responses after vaccination. Vaccine recipients and placebo recipients showed similar non-spike TCR breadth. Vaccinated individuals (as opposed to placebo recipients) had higher spike-specific TCR breadth. Possibly, TCR breadth and depth analyses underestimated total T cell responses.

The CDR3 has 12 amino acids. Between the trimmed V and J ends, which lost 3 bases and 3 bases, there was a span of 6 bases. CDR1 and CDR2 (germline): DFQATT, SNEGSKA (reference sequence). Measured with immunoSEQ multiplex PCR; TCRdb has only the in-frame clones, and not every one. The table records approximately 340,000 clones, 90% to 95% of them present only once. As for this clone: Antigen specificity is unknown.

This sample comprised peripheral blood, obtained after recovery from COVID-19. The clonotype comes from a human donor who had recovered from COVID-19. The chain employs TRBV20-1 and TRBJ1-5; D unclear. As DNA, the CDR3 is TGCAGTGCTAGTCAGTCCAATCAGCCCCAGCATTTT. Translation gives CSASQSNQPQHF.